Each of the 18 T cell receptor beta chains below was sequenced from the same sample in a study of T cell changes during pregnancy in multiple sclerosis. The repertoire was sequenced with immunoSEQ multiplex PCR; TCRdb's copy has only in-frame clones and lacks some. Of 38,000 or so clones listed, about 91% are singletons. The source was CD8+ T cells from peripheral blood mononuclear cells, collected before pregnancy. The origin of the receptors is a female donor with multiple sclerosis, enrolled in a pregnancy study.

This sequence joins TRBV19 and TRBJ2-2; 8 bases fit TRBD2. The CDR3 is 15 amino acids. Germline CDR1 is LNHDA and CDR2 is SQIVND (reference sequence). The J segment lost 4 bases and the V segment lost 6 bases, leaving 7 bases of the junction unmatched. The CDR3 reads CASSLSGSGTGELFF. DNA of the CDR3: TGTGCCAGTAGCCTAAGCGGGAGCGGCACCGGGGAGCTGTTTTTT.

The table lists this clone with a count of one. The chain employs TRBV28 and TRBJ2-5; TRBD2 might be the D (6 bases). Germline V CDR1 and CDR2: MDHEN, SYDVKM. The CDR3 consists of 15 residues. The germline V and J ends were trimmed by 10 bases and 5 bases, with 23 bases remaining between them. Here the CDR3 DNA reads TGTGCCACAGTCAATACTAGCTCAATAAAGGAGACCCAGTACTTC. Amino acids: CATVNTSSIKETQYF.

V usage is TRBV7-2 and J usage is TRBJ2-3, with TRBD1 as a possible D gene (6 bases). The CDR3 length is 14 residues. V was pared by 4 bases and J by 3 bases, with 11 bases between. The V gene's germline CDR1 is SGHTA and CDR2 FQGNSA. DNA of the CDR3: TGTGCCAGCAGCTCCCTAGGGGGAACAGATACGCAGTATTTT. The encoded protein is CASSSLGGTDTQYF.

The rearrangement joins TRBV28 to TRBJ2-1, with 10 bases that match TRBD2. Germline CDR1 is MDHEN and CDR2 is SYDVKM. This CDR3 spans 14 amino acids. The V and J ends lost 3 bases and 7 bases, in that order; junction bases with no gene match: 3. CDR3 amino acids: CASSFELAGNEQFF. CDR3 coding DNA: TGTGCCAGCAGTTTTGAACTAGCGGGGAATGAGCAGTTCTTC.

The CDR3 region is CASSFGTDNYEQYF. The CDR3, as DNA: TGTGCCAGCAGTTTCGGGACAGATAACTACGAGCAGTACTTC. The chain recombines TRBV27 with TRBJ2-7; 7 bases line up with TRBD1. Per the germline V gene, CDR1 is MNHEY and CDR2 is SMNVEV (reference sequence). The CDR3 is made up of 14 amino acids. V gave up 3 bases and J gave up 3 bases; unmatched junction bases: 5.

The chain couples TRBV6-5 to TRBJ2-3; possible D gene TRBD2, 5 bases. CDR3 size: 15 residues. CDR1 and CDR2 from the germline V gene are MNHEY and SVGAGI. Trimming shortened V by 6 bases and J by 5 bases, and 18 bases separated the two germline ends. The CDR3 nucleotides are TGTGCCAGCAGGGAGGTATTCGGGATCCTAGATACGCAGTATTTT. Amino acids: CASREVFGILDTQYF.

This chain connects TRBV5-6 to TRBJ2-7; possibly TRBD1 for D (6 bases). Germline V CDR1 and CDR2: SGHDT, YYEEEE. V was cut by 0 bases and J by 6 bases, with 10 bases left in between. CDR3 length: 13 residues. The CDR3 protein is CASSLGQGSEQYF. CDR3 in DNA: TGTGCCAGCAGCTTGGGGCAGGGGAGCGAGCAGTACTTC.

The rearrangement links TRBV21-1 to TRBJ2-3; the table's D call, TRBD2, has no DNA check behind it. TRBV21-1 constitutes a pseudogene. The CDR3 totals 19 residues. The CDR3 here is CASSKFWALRGLVTDTQYF. In DNA, the CDR3 is TGTGCCAGCAGCAAATTTTGGGCCCTTAGGGGACTAGTTACAGATACGCAGTATTTT.

This clone has just one count. The CDR3 DNA is TGTGCCAGCAGCACCTGGGACACAGGCTACAATGAGCAGTTCTTC. This encodes CASSTWDTGYNEQFF. The chain links TRBV5-5 to TRBJ2-1, with D maybe TRBD1 (6 bases). CDR1 and CDR2 from the germline V gene are SGHKS and YYEKEE (reference sequence). V was cut by 4 bases and J by 3 bases, with 14 bases left in between. The CDR3 has 15 residues. Full variable domain (remainder filled in from reference TRBV5-5 and TRBJ2-1): DAGVTQSPTHLIKTRGQQVTLRCSPISGHKSVSWYQQVLGQGPQFIFQYYEKEERGRGNFPDRFSARQFPNYSSELNVNALLLGDSALYLCASSTWDTGYNEQFFGPGTRLTVL.

The chain links TRBV5-1 to TRBJ2-1, with a possible D match to TRBD1 (7 bases). The ends were cut back, 7 bases at V and 7 bases at J, with 15 bases in the middle. The CDR3 is made up of 13 amino acids. Germline CDR1 and CDR2: SGHRS and YFSETQ. The CDR3, as DNA: TGCGCCAGCGGAGACAGGGCGGGAAATGAGCAGTTCTTC. Protein product: CASGDRAGNEQFF.

The chain links TRBV5-1 to TRBJ2-1; 7 nucleotides match TRBD1. V lost 3 bases and J lost 3; bases outside the gene matches: 3. The germline CDR1 and CDR2 sequences are SGHRS and YFSETQ. This CDR3 is 14 amino acids long. The CDR3 coding sequence is TGCGCCAGCAGCTCCGGGACAGTCTACAATGAGCAGTTCTTC. Encoded protein: CASSSGTVYNEQFF. The full variable domain, completed using reference TRBV5-1 and TRBJ2-1, is KAGVTQTPRYLIKTRGQQVTLSCSPISGHRSVSWYQQTPGQGLQFLFEYFSETQRNKGNFPGRFSGRQFSNSRSEMNVSTLELGDSALYLCASSSGTVYNEQFFGPGTRLTVL.

The chain uses TRBV20-1 and TRBJ2-1; possibly TRBD2 for D (5 bases). Trimming left V 6 bases short and J 9 bases short, with 12 bases between. The germline V gene encodes CDR1 DFQATT and CDR2 SNEGSKA (reference sequence). The CDR3 runs 11 residues. The CDR3 DNA follows: TGCAGTGCCCCATTAGCGACTGAGCAGTTCTTC. Translated: CSAPLATEQFF.

The chain carries TRBV11-3 and TRBJ1-1, with unresolved D. Germline loops: CDR1 SGHNT, CDR2 YENEEA. V lost 1 base to trimming and J lost 0 bases, with 3 bases between them. The CDR3 spans 13 residues. The CDR3, as DNA: TGTGCCAGCAGCTTAGCAGTGAACACTGAAGCTTTCTTT. It translates to CASSLAVNTEAFF.

This clone was recorded only once. The chain links TRBV7-6 to TRBJ2-5, with D tentatively TRBD1 (5 bases). V shed 2 bases and J shed 1 base, with 17 bases lying between them. The CDR3 contains 17 residues. Germline values: CDR1 SGHVS, CDR2 FNYEAQ. CDR3 bases: TGTGCCAGCAGCTTATTGGGGCCAACCGGGCCCCAAGAGACCCAGTACTTC. Translating it yields CASSLLGPTGPQETQYF.

The V and J genes are TRBV9 and TRBJ2-5; D perhaps matches TRBD2 (5 bases). The length of the CDR3 is 14 residues. Germline V gives CDR1 SGDLS, CDR2 YYNGEE. V was trimmed by 0 bases and J by 5 bases, leaving 11 bases between them. The CDR3 reads CASSVGRGWETQYF. The CDR3, as DNA: TGTGCCAGCAGCGTAGGACGGGGATGGGAGACCCAGTACTTC.

The chain couples TRBV28 to TRBJ2-1; TRBD1 matches 8 bases. After removal of 5 bases from V and 3 bases from J, the junction contained 6 bases not matched to a gene. Germline V lookup: CDR1 MDHEN, CDR2 SYDVKM. The CDR3 is made up of 15 amino acids. The CDR3 loop reads CASSPIGTGYNEQFF. As DNA, the CDR3 is TGTGCCAGCAGTCCCATAGGGACAGGCTACAATGAGCAGTTCTTC.

A remark on this clone: An end of the junction does not agree with germline; a read error may underlie this. The J gene is TRBJ1-6, the V gene TRBV27, with TRBD1 matching 8 bases. The CDR3 consists of 12 residues. CDR1 and CDR2 from the germline V gene are MNHEY and SMNVEV (reference sequence). Here the CDR3 reads CTSSRGLGPLHF. CDR3 nucleotide sequence: TGTACCAGCAGCAGGGGGCTGGGGCCCCTCCACTTT.

The genes are TRBV29-1 and TRBJ2-5, with 7 bases identical to TRBD2. Trimming removed 6 bases from V and 5 bases from J; junction bases left unmatched: 6. This CDR3 has 12 residues. The germline V gene encodes CDR1 SQVTM and CDR2 ANQGSEA. CDR3 nucleotides: TGCAGCGTCCTAGCGGCTCGTGAGACCCAGTACTTC. It is translated as CSVLAARETQYF.